The rows below give T cell receptor beta chains drawn from one sample of a study of cytomegalovirus exposure and HLA in healthy donors. Measured with immunoSEQ multiplex PCR; TCRdb has only the in-frame clones, and not every one. Of about 160,000 clones listed, around 85% are singletons. Sequencing was done on a sample of PBMCs. Receptors were obtained from a boy between 2 and 15 years old in good health and CMV-seronegative. The CDR3 runs from the conserved cysteine through the conserved F or W. The D gene is left open where the match is weak. Rows give clone size only sometimes, using once, few, many, or a class for an expanded clone.

abundance	d_gene	len	j_gene	v_gene	CDR3aa	CDR3nt
few	TRBD2	15	TRBJ2-2	TRBV5-4	CASSFAGVLSGELFF	TGTGCCAGCAGCTTCGCGGGAGTACTAAGCGGGGAGCTGTTTTTT
once	-	14	TRBJ1-2	TRBV28	CASLLGTGGRGYTF	TGTGCCAGCCTCCTCGGTACCGGGGGGCGTGGCTACACCTTC
-	-	15	TRBJ2-1	TRBV6-1	CASSDGRGRSDEQFF	TGTGCCAGCAGTGACGGCCGGGGTAGAAGCGATGAGCAGTTCTTC
-	TRBD2	17	TRBJ2-3	TRBV27	CASSPRVLAGGEDTQYF	TGTGCCAGCAGTCCGCGGGTCCTAGCGGGAGGGGAAGATACGCAGTATTTT
-	-	14	TRBJ2-7	TRBV7-8	CASSLQGLGYEQYF	TGTGCCAGCAGCTTACAGGGTTTGGGATACGAGCAGTACTTC
-	TRBD1	17	TRBJ2-2	TRBV4-2	CASSQDRDRANTGELFF	TGTGCCAGCAGCCAAGATAGGGACAGGGCCAACACCGGGGAGCTGTTTTTT
few	TRBD1	15	TRBJ2-7	TRBV19	CASSSPGTVKYEQYF	TGTGCCAGTAGTAGCCCCGGGACAGTGAAATACGAGCAGTACTTC
-	-	14	TRBJ1-3	TRBV11-3	CASSLDGSGDTIYF	TGTGCCAGCAGCTTAGACGGCTCTGGAGACACCATATATTTT
-	TRBD1	15	TRBJ2-1	TRBV28	CASTKTGSSYNEQFF	TGTGCCAGCACTAAGACAGGGTCATCCTACAATGAGCAGTTCTTC
-	-	14	TRBJ2-2	TRBV10-3	CAISESLTAGELFF	TGTGCCATCAGTGAGTCTCTAACAGCCGGGGAGCTGTTTTTT
-	-	15	TRBJ1-2	TRBV5-4	CASSLTSGTSGRYTF	TGTGCCAGCAGCCTGACTTCTGGGACTTCGGGGAGATACACCTTC
few	-	14	TRBJ1-3	TRBV30	CAWSVGGSGNTIYF	TGTGCCTGGAGTGTCGGGGGCTCTGGAAACACCATATATTTT
-	-	13	TRBJ1-2	TRBV5-1	CASSLGGLDGYTF	TGCGCCAGCAGTCTAGGAGGGCTCGACGGCTACACCTTC
-	TRBD1	14	TRBJ1-5	TRBV6-5	CASSETGGDQPQHF	TGTGCCAGCAGTGAGACAGGGGGTGATCAGCCCCAGCATTTT
-	-	15	TRBJ1-5	TRBV21-1	CASISSGRGNQPQHF	TGTGCCAGCATATCCTCGGGCAGGGGCAATCAGCCCCAGCATTTT
-	-	13	TRBJ1-1	TRBV18	CASSPQQGGEAFF	TGTGCCAGCTCACCACAGCAAGGAGGTGAAGCTTTCTTT
-	TRBD1	15	TRBJ2-1	TRBV5-1	CASSSEGQGYNEQFF	TGCGCCAGCAGCTCGGAGGGACAGGGGTACAATGAGCAGTTCTTC
-	-	12	TRBJ2-3	TRBV15	CATSERSDTQYF	TGTGCCACCAGCGAGAGATCGGATACGCAGTATTTT
-	TRBD2	16	TRBJ2-3	TRBV11-1	CASSTRLAGATDTQYF	TGTGCCAGCAGCACCCGACTAGCGGGAGCGACAGATACGCAGTATTTT
-	-	17	TRBJ2-3	TRBV11-2	CASSRLSIREFTDTQYF	TGTGCCAGCAGCCGACTTAGTATCCGGGAGTTCACAGATACGCAGTATTTT
few	-	16	TRBJ2-3	TRBV11-2	CASSLVGSRGTDTQYF	TGTGCCAGCAGCTTAGTCGGGAGTAGGGGCACAGATACGCAGTATTTT
once	TRBD2	15	TRBJ2-3	TRBV6-5	CASSPAGDNADTQYF	TGTGCCAGCAGCCCGGCGGGGGATAACGCAGATACGCAGTATTTT
-	-	18	TRBJ1-3	TRBV7-9	CASRLEAGLLNSGNTIYF	TGTGCCAGCAGACTAGAGGCAGGATTGTTAAACTCTGGAAACACCATATATTTT
-	-	12	TRBJ1-1	TRBV28	CASSFGGLEAFF	TGTGCCAGCAGTTTTGGGGGACTTGAAGCTTTCTTT
-	-	11	TRBJ2-1	TRBV14	CASSLQGPQFF	TGTGCCAGCAGCCTCCAGGGCCCCCAGTTCTTC
-	TRBD1	12	TRBJ1-2	TRBV28	CASGDRAYGYTF	TGTGCCAGCGGCGACAGGGCGTATGGCTACACCTTC
-	-	14	TRBJ1-4	TRBV28	CASSFRVFNEKLFF	TGTGCCAGCAGTTTCCGCGTCTTTAATGAAAAACTGTTTTTT
-	-	14	TRBJ1-2	TRBV6-1	CASSEATALYGYTF	TGTGCCAGCAGTGAAGCTACAGCACTCTATGGCTACACCTTC
-	-	12	TRBJ2-1	TRBV10-3	CAISENSNEQFF	TGTGCCATCAGTGAAAACAGCAATGAGCAGTTCTTC
-	-	14	TRBJ2-3	TRBV30	CAWMLGPRKDTQYF	TGTGCCTGGATGCTGGGCCCCCGAAAAGATACGCAGTATTTT
-	TRBD1	17	TRBJ1-5	TRBV28	CASSYRGSPYSNQPQHF	TGTGCCAGCAGTTACAGGGGGAGTCCTTATAGCAATCAGCCCCAGCATTTT
-	TRBD2	20	TRBJ2-1	TRBV5-4	CASSAFGPDLLAGVLNEQFF	TGTGCCAGCAGCGCGTTTGGTCCCGATTTGTTAGCGGGAGTTCTCAATGAGCAGTTCTTC
-	-	14	TRBJ2-1	TRBV7-9	CASSPPGSYNEQFF	TGTGCCAGCAGCCCTCCGGGGTCCTACAATGAGCAGTTCTTC
-	-	14	TRBJ2-2	TRBV7-9	CASIPSGGTGELFF	TGTGCCAGCATCCCCTCTGGGGGGACCGGGGAGCTGTTTTTT
-	TRBD1	16	TRBJ1-1	TRBV2	CASSEREGARYTEAFF	TGTGCCAGCAGTGAGCGAGAGGGGGCCCGATACACTGAAGCTTTCTTT
-	TRBD2	15	TRBJ2-3	TRBV18	CASSILAGEADTQYF	TGTGCCAGCTCAATTTTAGCGGGAGAAGCGGATACGCAGTATTTT
-	TRBD1	16	TRBJ2-7	TRBV12-5	CASGHRPGQGSCEQYF	TGTGCTAGTGGTCATCGACCGGGACAGGGTTCTTGCGAGCAGTACTTC
-	-	14	TRBJ2-7	TRBV2	CASSEQGAWYEQYF	TGTGCCAGCAGTGAACAAGGGGCTTGGTACGAGCAGTACTTC
-	TRBD1	14	TRBJ2-7	TRBV19	CASSIAGTDYEQYF	TGTGCCAGTAGTATTGCCGGGACAGATTACGAGCAGTACTTC
-	TRBD2	17	TRBJ2-4	TRBV14	CASSPTGVAGAGDIQYF	TGTGCCAGCAGCCCCACAGGGGTAGCGGGAGCCGGGGACATTCAGTACTTC
few	-	17	TRBJ1-5	TRBV27	CASSLYWPLRRDQPQHF	TGTGCCAGCAGTTTATATTGGCCCCTAAGGCGGGATCAGCCCCAGCATTTT
-	TRBD1	15	TRBJ1-1	TRBV6-1	CASSAGTARQTEAFF	TGTGCCAGCAGTGCGGGGACAGCGAGGCAGACTGAAGCTTTCTTT
-	-	12	TRBJ2-3	TRBV15	CATSRASHTQYF	TGTGCCACCAGCAGGGCCTCCCATACGCAGTATTTT
-	-	13	TRBJ1-3	TRBV30	CAWSVPGGNTIYF	TGTGCCTGGAGTGTACCAGGGGGAAACACCATATATTTT
-	-	18	TRBJ1-5	TRBV5-1	CASRIYVGWQGWHQPQHF	TGCGCCAGCAGGATCTATGTGGGGTGGCAGGGGTGGCATCAGCCCCAGCATTTT